Below are 17 T cell receptor beta chains sequenced from a single sample in a study of control samples from healthy donors and cancer patients. Here immunoSEQ multiplex PCR was the method, and the copy in TCRdb shows in-frame clones only, minus some. The table has more than 100,000 clones, around nine tenths seen once. Sequencing input: PBMCs. All receptors come from a man between 60 and 75 years old with lung cancer.

CDR3 in amino acids: CASSQGNAYNSPLHF. The CDR3 DNA reads as TGTGCCAGCAGCCAGGGGAATGCCTATAATTCACCCCTCCACTTT. The chain links TRBV6-5 to TRBJ1-6; D possibly corresponds to TRBD1 (6 bases). With 6 bases removed from V and 2 bases from J, the gap between germline ends came to 11 bases. Germline V gene data show CDR1 as MNHEY and CDR2 as SVGAGI. This CDR3 is built from 15 residues.

The rearrangement links TRBV29-1 to TRBJ1-3; D gene uncertain. Germline CDR1 and CDR2: SQVTM and ANQGSEA. V was shortened by 3 bases and J by 3 bases, with 9 bases between the two germline ends. This CDR3 has 13 amino acids. This CDR3 is CSVERLFGNTIYF. CDR3 nucleotides: TGCAGCGTTGAGAGGCTTTTTGGAAACACCATATATTTT.

This clone came up a few times. This rearrangement joins TRBV24-1 to TRBJ2-2, with TRBD1 matching over 9 bases. The ends lost 4 bases at V and 4 bases at J; junction bases unmatched: 6. Germline V gene data show CDR1 as KGHDR and CDR2 as SFDVKD. CDR3 length: 16 residues. CDR3 DNA sequence: TGTGCCACCAGTGAAACGGACAGGGGTGGCACCGGGGAGCTGTTTTTT. Its translation is CATSETDRGGTGELFF.

In this sample, this clone turned up once. The chain combines TRBV10-2 with TRBJ1-2; the D gene is possibly TRBD1 (5 bases). The CDR3 has 12 residues. Trimming removed 10 bases from V and 4 bases from J, with 13 bases in between. CDR1 is WSHSY and CDR2 is SAAADI in the germline V gene. The CDR3 loop reads CATHIGGYGYTF. The CDR3 DNA is TGCGCCACCCACATCGGGGGCTATGGCTACACCTTC.

This chain uses TRBV24-1 with TRBJ2-5, with D perhaps TRBD1 (5 bases). Trimming cost V 3 bases and J 0 bases, with 13 bases left between them. This CDR3 comprises 16 residues. Germline V lookup: CDR1 KGHDR, CDR2 SFDVKD. CDR3 coding DNA: TGTGCCACCAGTGATCCGAGACAGAGTCACCAAGAGACCCAGTACTTC. As protein: CATSDPRQSHQETQYF.

The J gene is TRBJ1-2, the V gene TRBV4-1; D unclear. The germline gives CDR1 MGHRA, CDR2 YSYEKL. The V and J ends lost 4 bases and 7 bases respectively, with 16 bases between them. CDR3 length: 14 residues. In DNA, the CDR3 is TGCGCCAGCAGCCCGCTACTGGGCGAAGGTGGCTACACCTTC. This gives the protein CASSPLLGEGGYTF.

The J gene is TRBJ1-6, the V gene TRBV30; D gene unclear. This CDR3 has 15 amino acids. Trimming stripped 4 bases from V and 14 bases from J, with 24 bases between. From germline, CDR1 is GTSNPN and CDR2 SVGIG (reference sequence). This chain's CDR3 is CAWTYKLTAFRALHF. The DNA for the CDR3 is TGTGCCTGGACCTATAAACTTACCGCTTTTCGGGCCCTCCACTTT.

V gene TRBV30 combines with J gene TRBJ2-7; no clear D. V lost 4 bases and J lost 6, with 16 bases in between. Germline V CDR1 and CDR2: GTSNPN, SVGIG (reference sequence). This CDR3 contains 13 residues. CDR3 DNA sequence: TGTGCCTGGAACCGCGACCCTGGGTCCGAGCAGTACTTC. Protein sequence: CAWNRDPGSEQYF.

The CDR3 region has the DNA TGCGCCAGCAGCTCCCGGGGGACAGGGAGCGGAGACTTCCAAGAGACCCAGTACTTC. Residues: CASSSRGTGSGDFQETQYF. J is TRBJ2-5 and V is TRBV4-1; 9 bases fit TRBD1. V lost 5 bases to trimming and J lost 1 base; unmatched junction nucleotides: 17. The CDR3 spans 19 residues. Germline V lookup: CDR1 MGHRA, CDR2 YSYEKL.

The gene calls are TRBV20-1 and TRBJ2-2, with 8 bases that match TRBD1. Germline CDR1 and CDR2: DFQATT and SNEGSKA (reference sequence). This CDR3 has 14 residues. V lost 3 bases and J lost 6; bases outside the gene matches: 6. The CDR3 DNA sequence: TGCAGTGCTAGTGCGCAGGGGGCCCCCGGGGAGCTGTTTTTT. Encoded protein: CSASAQGAPGELFF.

This clone was counted a single time. The V gene is TRBV5-1, the J gene TRBJ1-4, with TRBD1 matching 10 bases. From germline, CDR1 is SGHRS and CDR2 YFSETQ. This CDR3 is 15 amino acids long. V lost 1 base, J lost 6 bases, and 3 bases stayed unmatched. The chain's CDR3 is CASSLRGQGHEKLFF. CDR3 bases: TGCGCCAGCAGCTTGAGGGGACAGGGGCATGAAAAACTGTTTTTT.

This rearrangement joins TRBV30 to TRBJ1-3; D not resolved. The CDR3 covers 16 residues. Germline V gives CDR1 GTSNPN, CDR2 SVGIG (reference sequence). V dropped 3 bases and J dropped 0 bases, with 15 bases sitting between them. The DNA of the CDR3 is TGTGCCTGGAGGGAGAGGCAGGTCTTCTCTGGAAACACCATATATTTT. This sequence encodes CAWRERQVFSGNTIYF. Full variable domain (remainder filled in from reference TRBV30 and TRBJ1-3): SQTIHQWPATLVQPVGSPLSLECTVEGTSNPNLYWYRQAAGRGLQLLFYSVGIGQISSEVPQNLSASRPQDRQFILSSKKLLLSDSGFYLCAWRERQVFSGNTIYFGEGSWLTVV.

The V gene is TRBV4-1, the J gene TRBJ2-5, with TRBD2 matching 12 bases. The CDR3 length is 18 residues. Germline V lookup: CDR1 MGHRA, CDR2 YSYEKL. J gave up 3 bases and V 2 bases, and 10 bases lay outside the gene matches. In nucleotides, the CDR3 is TGCGCCAGCAGCCAAAGGACTAGCGGGGCCATAAAGGAAGAGACCCAGTACTTC. Translated, it gives CASSQRTSGAIKEETQYF.

This clone is a singleton in its sample. The chain uses TRBV6-1 and TRBJ1-2; D gene uncertain. In germline, CDR1 is MNHNS, CDR2 SASEGT. With 2 bases removed from V and 2 bases from J, the gap between germline ends came to 12 bases. The CDR3 sequence is 15 residues long. The CDR3 sequence: CASSEWSSQNYGYTF. CDR3 DNA sequence: TGTGCCAGCAGTGAATGGAGCAGCCAGAACTATGGCTACACCTTC.

The CDR3 region is CASSLEARAGSNEQFF. As DNA, the CDR3 is TGCGCCAGCAGCCTGGAGGCGCGGGCGGGGAGCAATGAGCAGTTCTTC. V is TRBV5-1 and J is TRBJ2-1; TRBD2 might be the D (6 bases). CDR3 length equals 16 residues. V was shortened by 4 bases and J by 6 bases, with 20 bases between the two germline ends. The germline V gene encodes CDR1 SGHRS and CDR2 YFSETQ.

This clone was seen just once. The gene calls are TRBV18 and TRBJ2-3; no clear D. Trimming stripped 4 bases from V and 0 bases from J, with 20 bases between. Germline loops: CDR1 KGHSH, CDR2 LQKENI. There are 18 residues in the CDR3. The CDR3 reads CASSRLSARAASTDTQYF. The CDR3 coding sequence is TGTGCCAGCTCACGACTTTCTGCACGGGCAGCTAGCACAGATACGCAGTATTTT.

This clone was counted once. The chain links TRBV9 to TRBJ2-1, with D tentatively TRBD2 (5 bases). The CDR3 covers 16 residues. Germline loops: CDR1 SGDLS, CDR2 YYNGEE. V was shortened by 2 bases and J by 4 bases, with 16 bases between the two germline ends. Here the CDR3 DNA reads TGTGCCAGCAGCGTTGGTATTGGAGGAGAGTACAATGAGCAGTTCTTC. It codes for CASSVGIGGEYNEQFF.